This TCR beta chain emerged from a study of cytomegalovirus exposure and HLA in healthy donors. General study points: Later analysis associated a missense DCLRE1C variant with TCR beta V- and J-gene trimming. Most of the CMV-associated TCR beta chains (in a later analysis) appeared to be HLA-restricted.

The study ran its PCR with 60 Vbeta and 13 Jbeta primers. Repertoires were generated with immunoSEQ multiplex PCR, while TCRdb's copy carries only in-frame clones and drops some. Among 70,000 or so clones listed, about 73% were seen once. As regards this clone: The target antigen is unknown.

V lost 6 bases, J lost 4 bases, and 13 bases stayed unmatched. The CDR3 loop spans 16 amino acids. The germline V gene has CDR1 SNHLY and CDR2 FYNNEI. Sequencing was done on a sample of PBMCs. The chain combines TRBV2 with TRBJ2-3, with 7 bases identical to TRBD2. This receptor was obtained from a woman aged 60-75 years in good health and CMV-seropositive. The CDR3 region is CASRRTWSGIADTQYF. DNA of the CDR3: TGTGCCAGCAGACGTACTTGGAGCGGGATAGCAGATACGCAGTATTTT.